The 10 T cell receptor beta chains listed next were all sequenced from one sample in a study of cytomegalovirus exposure and HLA in healthy donors. Primers: 60 Vbeta forward and 13 Jbeta reverse. The protocol was immunoSEQ multiplex PCR, while the TCRdb copy is restricted to in-frame clones and leaves out a portion. Of 130,000 to 150,000 clones listed, 64% are singletons. Input material: PBMCs. All receptors derive from a woman aged 25 to 39 in good health and CMV-seropositive.

V gene TRBV7-8 combines with J gene TRBJ2-5, with 10 bases identical to TRBD1. V shed 5 bases and J 1 base; nucleotides not matched to a gene: 1. Germline assignment: CDR1 SGHVS and CDR2 FQNEAQ. The CDR3 is made up of 14 amino acids. For the CDR3, the DNA is TGTGCCAGCAGCCGGGACAGGGGCCAAGAGACCCAGTACTTC. It specifies CASSRDRGQETQYF.

V gene TRBV18 combines with J gene TRBJ1-5; no clear D. V gave up 4 bases and J gave up 2 bases, with 15 bases separating them. Germline CDR1 KGHSH, CDR2 LQKENI. The CDR3 consists of 16 residues. As DNA, the CDR3 is TGTGCCAGCTCACGGGAGGCACAGACGGGCAATCAGCCCCAGCATTTT. It translates to CASSREAQTGNQPQHF.

The rearrangement joins TRBV5-1 to TRBJ2-2, with 7 bases aligning to TRBD1. Germline loops: CDR1 SGHRS, CDR2 YFSETQ. CDR3 length: 15 amino acids. Trimming removed 3 bases from V and 3 bases from J; junction bases left unmatched: 5. CDR3 loop: CASSSTGIDTGELFF. Here the CDR3 DNA reads TGCGCCAGCAGCTCGACAGGGATTGACACCGGGGAGCTGTTTTTT.

The CDR3 region has the DNA TGCGCCACCGGAGGACAGGTCACAGATACGCAGTATTTT. Encoded protein: CATGGQVTDTQYF. The genes are TRBV4-1 and TRBJ2-3; TRBD1 matches at 7 bases. J lost 2 bases, V lost 10 bases, and 6 bases had no gene match. The germline V gene encodes CDR1 MGHRA and CDR2 YSYEKL. This CDR3 has 13 residues.

The chain employs TRBV5-1 and TRBJ2-3; perhaps TRBD1 as D (6 bases). V was pared by 4 bases and J by 3 bases, with 12 bases between. This CDR3 contains 14 residues. The germline V gene has CDR1 SGHRS and CDR2 YFSETQ. The CDR3 region has the DNA TGCGCCAGCAGCCTCAGGGGAACGACAGATACGCAGTATTTT. Its protein is CASSLRGTTDTQYF.

V gene TRBV7-2 combines with J gene TRBJ1-2; 8 nucleotides match TRBD1. J lost 3 bases, V lost 5 bases, and 2 bases had no gene match. The CDR3 has 13 amino acids. Germline CDR1 is SGHTA and CDR2 is FQGNSA. The CDR3 region has the DNA TGTGCCAGCAGCCCGGGACAGGACTATGGCTACACCTTC. This sequence encodes CASSPGQDYGYTF.

As for this clone: Different DNA sequences within this sample yield the same CDR3. The rearrangement uses TRBV21-1 and TRBJ1-6; TRBD1, the table's D call, lacks a check against the DNA. TRBV21-1 is deemed a pseudogene. The CDR3 runs 18 residues. The CDR3 DNA is TGTGCCAGCCCCCAACCCTGGGACAGGGGCGACTATAATTCCCCCCTCCACTTT. As protein: CASPQPWDRGDYNSPLHF.

This clone has just a few counts. The J gene is TRBJ2-7, the V gene TRBV11-3; 10 nucleotides align to TRBD2. The CDR3 contains 15 residues. Germline lookup yields CDR1 SGHNT and CDR2 YENEEA. J gave up 5 bases and V 4 bases, and 8 bases lay outside the gene matches. The CDR3 spells CASSSWTSGTHEQYF. CDR3 nucleotides: TGTGCCAGCAGCTCGTGGACTAGCGGCACGCACGAGCAGTACTTC.

The rearrangement joins TRBV29-1 to TRBJ2-2; unclear D gene. CDR1 and CDR2 from the germline V gene are SQVTM and ANQGSEA. CDR3 length: 12 amino acids. Trimming removed 6 bases from V and 5 bases from J, with 10 bases in between. The chain's CDR3 is CSVPTLTGELFF. CDR3 nucleotides: TGCAGCGTCCCAACCCTAACCGGGGAGCTGTTTTTT.

This sequence joins TRBV4-1 and TRBJ1-5; D gene unclear. With 3 bases removed from V and 3 bases from J, the gap between germline ends came to 12 bases. Germline CDR1 is MGHRA and CDR2 is YSYEKL. The CDR3 consists of 15 residues. CDR3 nucleotide sequence: TGCGCCAGCAGCCATTTTAAGGAGGTCAATCAGCCCCAGCATTTT. Translated, it gives CASSHFKEVNQPQHF.